The clone carrying this TCR beta chain was found many times. The antigen is unknown. Documented time point: newly diagnosed GD, antithyroid drugs for less than 3 months. PBMC-derived RNA was used for the TCR library. Relying on iRepertoire HTBI primers and Arm-PCR of CDR3 regions, the team built TCR beta libraries. TCRdb fed the multiplex PCR reads into MiXCR, producing one record per CDR3 protein. The sample yields hundreds of thousands of distinct CDR3 sequences, 15% to 20% seen once. This sample was included in a study of regulatory T cells in long-lasting Graves disease. Overall study results and limits: TRBV28, TRBJ1-2 and TRBJ2-5 emerged as the favored segments in persistent disease.

The CDR3 sequence is 17 residues long. Germline V gene lookup returns CDR1 SGDLS and CDR2 YYNGEE. The junction had 13 bases not matched to a gene; V was cut back by 0 bases and J by 6 bases. Separately, the same data were catalogued under a study of T cells in Graves' hyperthyroidism and ophthalmopathy.

The gene calls are TRBV9 and TRBJ2-3; 7 bases match TRBD2. This specimen was peripheral blood mononuclear cells (PBMCs), taken at new diagnosis, from a patient treated with antithyroid drugs. This receptor was identified in a woman aged 35-65 years with Graves disease. The CDR3 bases are TGTGCCAGCAGCGTAGAGCCAGCGGGGTCCCCTCTGGATACGCAGTATTTT. Its translation: CASSVEPAGSPLDTQYF.